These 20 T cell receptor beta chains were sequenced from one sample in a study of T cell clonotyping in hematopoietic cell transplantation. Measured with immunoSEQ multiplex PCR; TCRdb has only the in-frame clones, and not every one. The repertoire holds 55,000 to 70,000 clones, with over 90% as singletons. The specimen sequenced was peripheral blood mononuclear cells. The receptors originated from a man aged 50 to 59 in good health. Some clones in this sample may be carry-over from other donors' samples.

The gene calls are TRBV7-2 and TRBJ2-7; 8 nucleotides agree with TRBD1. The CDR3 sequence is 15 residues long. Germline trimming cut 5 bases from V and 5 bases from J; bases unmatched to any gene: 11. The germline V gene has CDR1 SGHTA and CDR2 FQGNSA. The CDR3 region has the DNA TGTGCCAGCAGCCTACAAGACAGGGGTCCCAACGAGCAGTACTTC. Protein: CASSLQDRGPNEQYF.

CDR3 in DNA: TGTGCCAGCAGTGTTGGGGCCAACGTCCTGACTTTC. Translation: CASSVGANVLTF. The J gene is TRBJ2-6, the V gene TRBV2; no reliable D call. This CDR3 comprises 12 residues. V lost 4 bases and J lost 3, with 1 base in between. The germline gives CDR1 SNHLY, CDR2 FYNNEI.

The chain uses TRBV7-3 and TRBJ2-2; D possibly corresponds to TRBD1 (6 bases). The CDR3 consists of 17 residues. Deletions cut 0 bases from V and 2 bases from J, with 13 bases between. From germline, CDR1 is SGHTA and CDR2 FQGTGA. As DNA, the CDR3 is TGTGCCAGCAGCTTAACGGGGACCGGGACAAACACCGGGGAGCTGTTTTTT. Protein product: CASSLTGTGTNTGELFF.

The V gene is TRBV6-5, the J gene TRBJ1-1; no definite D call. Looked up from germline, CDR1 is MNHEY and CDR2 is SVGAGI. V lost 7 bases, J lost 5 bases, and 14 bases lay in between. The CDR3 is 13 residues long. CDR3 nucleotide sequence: TGTGCCAGCACCTTGACGGTGGGAACTGAAGCTTTCTTT. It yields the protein CASTLTVGTEAFF.

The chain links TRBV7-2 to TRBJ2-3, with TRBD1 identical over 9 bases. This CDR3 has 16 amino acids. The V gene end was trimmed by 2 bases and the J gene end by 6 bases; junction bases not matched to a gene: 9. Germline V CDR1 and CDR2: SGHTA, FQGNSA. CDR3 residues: CASSLYRGLSRDTQYF. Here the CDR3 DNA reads TGTGCCAGCAGCTTATACAGGGGGCTATCGAGGGATACGCAGTATTTT.

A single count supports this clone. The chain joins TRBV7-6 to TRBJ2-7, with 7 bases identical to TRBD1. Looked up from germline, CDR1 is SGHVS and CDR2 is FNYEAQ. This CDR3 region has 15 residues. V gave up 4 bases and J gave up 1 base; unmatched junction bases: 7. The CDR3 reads CASSSWTGHSYEQYF. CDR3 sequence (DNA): TGTGCCAGCAGCTCATGGACAGGCCATTCCTACGAGCAGTACTTC.

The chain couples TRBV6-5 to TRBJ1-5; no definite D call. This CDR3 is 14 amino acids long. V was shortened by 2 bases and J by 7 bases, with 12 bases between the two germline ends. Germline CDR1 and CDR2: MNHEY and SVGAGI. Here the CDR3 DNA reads TGTGCCAGCAGTTACGGTCTGATGGGGCAGCCCCAGCATTTT. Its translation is CASSYGLMGQPQHF.

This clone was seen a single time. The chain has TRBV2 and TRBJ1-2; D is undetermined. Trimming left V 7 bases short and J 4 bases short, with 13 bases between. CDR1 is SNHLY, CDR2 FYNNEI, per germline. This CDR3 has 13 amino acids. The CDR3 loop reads CASILPGSYGYTF. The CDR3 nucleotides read TGTGCCAGCATCCTTCCCGGCTCCTATGGCTACACCTTC.

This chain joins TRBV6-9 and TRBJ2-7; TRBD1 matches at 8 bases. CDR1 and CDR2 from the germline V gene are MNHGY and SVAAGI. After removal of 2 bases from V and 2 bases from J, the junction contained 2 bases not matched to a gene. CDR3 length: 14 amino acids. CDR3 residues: CASSYEDRAYEQYF. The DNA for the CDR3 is TGTGCCAGCAGTTATGAGGACAGGGCCTACGAGCAGTACTTC.

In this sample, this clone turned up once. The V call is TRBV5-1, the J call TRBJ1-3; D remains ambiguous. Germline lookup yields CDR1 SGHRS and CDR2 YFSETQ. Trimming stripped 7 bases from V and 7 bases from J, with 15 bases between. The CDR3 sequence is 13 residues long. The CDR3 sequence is CASQSDILNTIYF. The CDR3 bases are TGCGCCAGCCAATCTGACATCCTTAACACCATATATTTT.

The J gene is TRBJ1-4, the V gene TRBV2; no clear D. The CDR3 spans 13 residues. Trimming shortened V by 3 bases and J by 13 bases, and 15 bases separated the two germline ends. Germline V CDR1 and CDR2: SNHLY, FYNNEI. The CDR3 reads CASSDEHLGLLFF. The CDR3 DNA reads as TGTGCCAGCAGTGACGAACACCTCGGCCTACTGTTTTTT. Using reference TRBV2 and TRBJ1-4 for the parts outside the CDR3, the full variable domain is EPEVTQTPSHQVTQMGQEVILRCVPISNHLYFYWYRQILGQKVEFLVSFYNNEISEKSEIFDDQFSVERPDGSNFTLKIRSTKLEDSAMYFCASSDEHLGLLFFGSGTQLSVL.

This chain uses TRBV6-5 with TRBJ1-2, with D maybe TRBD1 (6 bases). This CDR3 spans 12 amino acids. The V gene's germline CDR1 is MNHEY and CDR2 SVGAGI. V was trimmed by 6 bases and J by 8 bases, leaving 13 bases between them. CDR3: CASSAGARGYTF. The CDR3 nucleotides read TGTGCCAGCAGCGCAGGGGCCCGCGGCTACACCTTC.

The CDR3 nucleotides read TGTGCCAGCAGCCCCGGCAGGGTTGAGGGCTACACCTTC. Protein: CASSPGRVEGYTF. The chain couples TRBV5-4 to TRBJ1-2, with D possibly TRBD1 on 5 matching bases. The V gene lost 4 bases and the J gene lost 8 bases, with 15 bases spanning the gap. The CDR3 has 13 residues. Germline V gene data show CDR1 as SGHNT and CDR2 as YYREEE (reference sequence).

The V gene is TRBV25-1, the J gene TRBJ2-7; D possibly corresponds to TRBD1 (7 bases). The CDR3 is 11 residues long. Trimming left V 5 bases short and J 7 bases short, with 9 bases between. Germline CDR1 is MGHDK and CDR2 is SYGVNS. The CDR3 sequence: CASSPGGEQYF. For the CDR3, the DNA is TGTGCCAGCAGTCCAGGGGGGGAGCAGTACTTC.

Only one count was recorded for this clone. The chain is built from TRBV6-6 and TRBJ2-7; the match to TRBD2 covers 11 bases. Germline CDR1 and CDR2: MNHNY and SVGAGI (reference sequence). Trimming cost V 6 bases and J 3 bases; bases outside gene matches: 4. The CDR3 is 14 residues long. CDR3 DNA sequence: TGTGCCAGCAGACCACTAGCGGGGGTCTACGAGCAGTACTTC. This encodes CASRPLAGVYEQYF.

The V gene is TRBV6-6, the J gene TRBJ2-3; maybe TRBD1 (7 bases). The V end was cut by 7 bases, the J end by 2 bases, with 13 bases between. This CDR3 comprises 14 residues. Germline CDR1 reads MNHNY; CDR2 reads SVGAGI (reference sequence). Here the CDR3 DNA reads TGTGCCAGCACCCAGGGGGGTAACACAGATACGCAGTATTTT. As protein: CASTQGGNTDTQYF.

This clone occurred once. In DNA, the CDR3 is TGTGCCAGCAGCTTCAACCCGGTGACTCAAGTAGGGTATGGCTACACCTTC. Amino acids: CASSFNPVTQVGYGYTF. V is TRBV7-2 and J is TRBJ1-2; D not certain. The CDR3 has 17 amino acids. Germline V CDR1 and CDR2: SGHTA, FQGNSA. Trimming removed 3 bases from V and 5 bases from J, with 22 bases in between.

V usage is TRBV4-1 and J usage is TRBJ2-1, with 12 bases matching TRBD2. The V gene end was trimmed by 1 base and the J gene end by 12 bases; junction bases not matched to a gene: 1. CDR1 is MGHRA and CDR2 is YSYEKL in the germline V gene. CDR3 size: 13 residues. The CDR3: CASSQGGLAGQFF. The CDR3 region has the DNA TGCGCCAGCAGCCAAGGGGGACTAGCGGGGCAGTTCTTC.

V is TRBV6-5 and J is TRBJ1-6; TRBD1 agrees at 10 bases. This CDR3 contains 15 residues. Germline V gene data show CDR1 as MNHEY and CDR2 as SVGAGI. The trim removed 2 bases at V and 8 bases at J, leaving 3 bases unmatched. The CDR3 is CASSYRGQGYSPLHF. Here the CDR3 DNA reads TGTGCCAGCAGTTACCGGGGACAGGGGTATTCACCCCTCCACTTT.

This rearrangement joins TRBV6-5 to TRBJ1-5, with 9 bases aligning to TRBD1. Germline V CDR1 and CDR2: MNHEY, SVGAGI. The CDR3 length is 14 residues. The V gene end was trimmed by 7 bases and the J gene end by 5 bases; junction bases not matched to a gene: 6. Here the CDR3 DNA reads TGTGCCAGCAAGGATGGACAGGGGCATCAGCCCCAGCATTTT. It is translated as CASKDGQGHQPQHF.